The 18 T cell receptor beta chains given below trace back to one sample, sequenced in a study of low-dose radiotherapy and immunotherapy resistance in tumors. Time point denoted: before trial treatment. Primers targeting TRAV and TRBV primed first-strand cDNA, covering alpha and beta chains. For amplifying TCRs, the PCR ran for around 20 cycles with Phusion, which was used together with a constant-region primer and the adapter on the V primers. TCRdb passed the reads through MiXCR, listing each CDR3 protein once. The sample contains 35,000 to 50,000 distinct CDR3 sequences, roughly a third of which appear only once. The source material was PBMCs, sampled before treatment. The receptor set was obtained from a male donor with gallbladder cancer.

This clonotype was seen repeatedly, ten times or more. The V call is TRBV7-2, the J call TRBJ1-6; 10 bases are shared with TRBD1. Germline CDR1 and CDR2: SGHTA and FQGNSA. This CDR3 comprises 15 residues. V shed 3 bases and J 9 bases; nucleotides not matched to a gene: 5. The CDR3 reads CASSFGDRGLSPLHF. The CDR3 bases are TGTGCCAGCAGCTTTGGAGACAGGGGGCTTTCACCCCTCCACTTT.

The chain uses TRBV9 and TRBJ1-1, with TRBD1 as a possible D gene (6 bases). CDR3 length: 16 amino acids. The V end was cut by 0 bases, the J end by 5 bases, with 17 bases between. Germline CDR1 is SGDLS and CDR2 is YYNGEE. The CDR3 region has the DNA TGTGCCAGCAGCGTAGGAGGAACAGGGACGGGAACTGAAGCTTTCTTT. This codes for CASSVGGTGTGTEAFF. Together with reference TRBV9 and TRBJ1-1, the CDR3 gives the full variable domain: DSGVTQTPKHLITATGQRVTLRCSPRSGDLSVYWYQQSLDQGLQFLIQYYNGEERAKGNILERFSAQQFPDLHSELNLSSLELGDSALYFCASSVGGTGTGTEAFFGQGTRLTVV.

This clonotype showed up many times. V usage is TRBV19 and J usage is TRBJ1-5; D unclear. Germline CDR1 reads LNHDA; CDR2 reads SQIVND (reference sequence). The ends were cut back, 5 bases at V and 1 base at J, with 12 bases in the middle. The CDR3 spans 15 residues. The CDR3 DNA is TGTGCCAGTAGTCCCGGGGAGTACAGCAATCAGCCCCAGCATTTT. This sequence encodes CASSPGEYSNQPQHF.

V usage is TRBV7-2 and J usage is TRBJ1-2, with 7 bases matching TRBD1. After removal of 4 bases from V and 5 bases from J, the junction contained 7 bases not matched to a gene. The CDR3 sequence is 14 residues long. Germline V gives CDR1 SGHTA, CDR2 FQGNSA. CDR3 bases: TGTGCCAGCAGCTGGCCGGGACAGTCGTATGGCTACACCTTC. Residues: CASSWPGQSYGYTF. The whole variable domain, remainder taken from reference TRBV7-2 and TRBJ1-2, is GAGVSQSPSNKVTEKGKDVELRCDPISGHTALYWYRQSLGQGLEFLIYFQGNSAPDKSGLPSDRFSAERTGGSVSTLTIQRTQQEDSAVYLCASSWPGQSYGYTFGSGTRLTVV.

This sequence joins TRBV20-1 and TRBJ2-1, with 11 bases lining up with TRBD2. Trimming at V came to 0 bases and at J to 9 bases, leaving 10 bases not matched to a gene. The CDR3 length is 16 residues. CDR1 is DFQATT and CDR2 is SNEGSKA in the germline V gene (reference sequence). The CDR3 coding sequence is TGCAGTGCTAGAGATCTTAAACTAGCGGGAGTAACTGAGCAGTTCTTC. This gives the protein CSARDLKLAGVTEQFF.

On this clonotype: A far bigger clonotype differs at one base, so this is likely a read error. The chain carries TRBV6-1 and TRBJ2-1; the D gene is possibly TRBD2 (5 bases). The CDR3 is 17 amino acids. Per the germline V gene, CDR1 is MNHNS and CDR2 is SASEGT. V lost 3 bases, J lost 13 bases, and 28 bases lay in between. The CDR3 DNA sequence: TGTGCCAGCAGTGACGCTCTGGCAGGACTCATCCAAGAGACCCAGTTCTTC. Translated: CASSDALAGLIQETQFF.

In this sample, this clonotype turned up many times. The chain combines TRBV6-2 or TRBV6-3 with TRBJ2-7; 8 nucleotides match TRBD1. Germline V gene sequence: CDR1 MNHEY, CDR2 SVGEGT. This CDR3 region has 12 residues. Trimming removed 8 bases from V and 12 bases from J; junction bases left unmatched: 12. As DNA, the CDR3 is TGTGCCAGCTACACAGCGCAGGGGGCATGGTACTTC. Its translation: CASYTAQGAWYF.

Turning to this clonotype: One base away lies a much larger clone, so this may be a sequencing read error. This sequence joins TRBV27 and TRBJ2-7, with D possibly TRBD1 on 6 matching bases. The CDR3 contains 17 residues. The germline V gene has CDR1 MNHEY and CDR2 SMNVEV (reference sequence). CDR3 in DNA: TGTGCCAGCAGTTTAGCGGGCAGGGGTCGAACCTCTTACGAGAAGTACTTC. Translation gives CASSLAGRGRTSYEKYF.

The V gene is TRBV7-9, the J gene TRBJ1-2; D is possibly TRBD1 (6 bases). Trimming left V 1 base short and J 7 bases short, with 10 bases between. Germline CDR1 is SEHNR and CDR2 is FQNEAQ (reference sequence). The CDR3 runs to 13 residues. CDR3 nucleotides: TGTGCCAGCAGCTTAGACAGGGATGGTGGCTACACCTTC. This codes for CASSLDRDGGYTF.

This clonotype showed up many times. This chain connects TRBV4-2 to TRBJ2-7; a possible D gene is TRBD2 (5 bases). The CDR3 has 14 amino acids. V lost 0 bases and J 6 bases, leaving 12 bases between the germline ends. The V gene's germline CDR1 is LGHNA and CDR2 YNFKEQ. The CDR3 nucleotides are TGTGCCAGCAGCCAAGAAGCTAGCATCGGCGAGCAGTACTTC. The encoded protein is CASSQEASIGEQYF.

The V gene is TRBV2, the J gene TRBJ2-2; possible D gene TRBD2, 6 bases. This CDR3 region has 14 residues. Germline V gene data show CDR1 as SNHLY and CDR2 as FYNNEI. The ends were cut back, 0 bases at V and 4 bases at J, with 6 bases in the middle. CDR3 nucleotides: TGTGCCAGCAGTGAAGCGCGGGGCACCGGGGAGCTGTTTTTT. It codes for CASSEARGTGELFF.

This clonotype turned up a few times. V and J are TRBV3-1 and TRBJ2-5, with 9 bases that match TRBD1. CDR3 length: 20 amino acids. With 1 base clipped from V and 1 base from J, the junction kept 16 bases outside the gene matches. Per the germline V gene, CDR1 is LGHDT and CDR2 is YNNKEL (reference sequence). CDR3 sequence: CASSQVLERGTGPPQETQYF. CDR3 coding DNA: TGTGCCAGCAGCCAAGTCCTAGAAAGGGGGACAGGGCCCCCCCAAGAGACCCAGTACTTC.

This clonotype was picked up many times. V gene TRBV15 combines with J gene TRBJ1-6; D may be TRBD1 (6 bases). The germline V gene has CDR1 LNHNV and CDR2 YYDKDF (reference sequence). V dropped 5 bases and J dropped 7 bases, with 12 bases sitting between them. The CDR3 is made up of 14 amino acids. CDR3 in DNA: TGTGCCACCAGCGAGCAGGGGAGGAATTCACCCCTCCACTTT. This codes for CATSEQGRNSPLHF. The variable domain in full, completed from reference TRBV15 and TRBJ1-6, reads DAMVIQNPRYQVTQFGKPVTLSCSQTLNHNVMYWYQQKSSQAPKLLFHYYDKDFNNEADTPDNFQSRRPNTSFCFLDIRSPGLGDTAMYLCATSEQGRNSPLHFGNGTRLTVT.

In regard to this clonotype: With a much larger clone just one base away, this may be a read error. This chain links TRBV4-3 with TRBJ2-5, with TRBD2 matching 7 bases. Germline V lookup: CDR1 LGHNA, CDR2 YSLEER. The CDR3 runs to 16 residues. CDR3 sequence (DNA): TGCGTCAGCAGCCAAGAGCGGAGCGGGACCCAAGAGACCCAGTACTTC. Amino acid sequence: CVSSQERSGTQETQYF.

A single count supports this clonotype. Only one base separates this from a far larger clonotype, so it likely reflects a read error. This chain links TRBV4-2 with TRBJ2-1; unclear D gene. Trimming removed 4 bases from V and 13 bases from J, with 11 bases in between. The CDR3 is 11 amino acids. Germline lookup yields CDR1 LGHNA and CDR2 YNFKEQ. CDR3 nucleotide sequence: TGTGCCAGCAGCCCAGGAGAGACCCAGTTCTTC. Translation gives CASSPGETQFF.

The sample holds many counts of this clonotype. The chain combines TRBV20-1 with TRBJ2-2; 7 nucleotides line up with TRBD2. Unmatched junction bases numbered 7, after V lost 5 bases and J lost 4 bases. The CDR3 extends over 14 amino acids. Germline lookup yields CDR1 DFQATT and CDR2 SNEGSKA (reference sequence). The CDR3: CSAGLAESTGELFF. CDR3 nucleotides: TGCAGTGCTGGGCTAGCGGAGAGCACCGGGGAGCTGTTTTTT.

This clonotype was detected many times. This chain's CDR3 is CACLFLRAGTQYF. The CDR3 nucleotides are TGTGCCTGCCTCTTCCTCCGGGCAGGTACGCAGTATTTT. The chain uses TRBV30 and TRBJ2-3, with unresolved D. The CDR3 has 13 residues. Trimming cost V 6 bases and J 8 bases, with 18 bases left between them. Germline CDR1 reads GTSNPN; CDR2 reads SVGIG (reference sequence).

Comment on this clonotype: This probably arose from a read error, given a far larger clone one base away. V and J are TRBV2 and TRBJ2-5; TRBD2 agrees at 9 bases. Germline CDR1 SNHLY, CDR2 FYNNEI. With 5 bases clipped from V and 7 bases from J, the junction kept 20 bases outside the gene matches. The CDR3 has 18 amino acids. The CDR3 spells CASSHPTQLAGLRGTQYF. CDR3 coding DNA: TGTGCCAGCAGTCACCCCACCCAGCTAGCGGGACTACGGGGGACCCAGTACTTC.